This passage covers 24 T cell receptor beta chains from one sample sequenced in a study of lymphopenia after photon versus proton radiotherapy. Produced via immunoSEQ multiplex PCR; TCRdb's table is partial and in-frame only. The table lists more than 30,000 clones, about 83% of them singletons. The sequences come from peripheral blood, collected from a patient treated with photon-based radiotherapy. These receptors were collected from a man between 50 and 59 years old with gastric cancer.

The CDR3 region is CASSRQGANTEAFF. For the CDR3, the DNA is TGTGCCAGCTCACGACAGGGGGCGAACACTGAAGCTTTCTTT. This rearrangement joins TRBV18 to TRBJ1-1, with 10 bases aligning to TRBD1. Looked up from germline, CDR1 is KGHSH and CDR2 is LQKENI. The V gene end was trimmed by 4 bases and the J gene end by 1 base; junction bases not matched to a gene: 0. This CDR3 has 14 residues.

This chain uses TRBV6-5 with TRBJ2-7; TRBD2 aligns across 9 bases. V was clipped by 5 bases and J by 6 bases; unmatched bases: 5. The CDR3 totals 13 residues. CDR1 and CDR2 from the germline V gene are MNHEY and SVGAGI. The CDR3 bases are TGTGCCAGCAGTCGGCGGGAGGGGTCCGAGCAGTACTTC. The encoded protein is CASSRREGSEQYF.

The rearrangement links TRBV19 to TRBJ1-1; D possibly corresponds to TRBD1 (6 bases). V gave up 5 bases and J gave up 4 bases, with 14 bases separating them. From germline, CDR1 is LNHDA and CDR2 SQIVND (reference sequence). The CDR3 runs to 14 residues. The CDR3 here is CASSVQGRGTEAFF. In DNA form, the CDR3 reads TGTGCCAGTAGTGTACAGGGAAGGGGCACTGAAGCTTTCTTT.

The rearrangement links TRBV6-1 to TRBJ1-1, with TRBD1 matching over 10 bases. The CDR3 loop spans 15 amino acids. Unmatched junction bases numbered 5, after V lost 3 bases and J lost 4 bases. CDR1 MNHNS and CDR2 SASEGT come from the germline V gene. CDR3 sequence: CASSEDRGSSTEAFF. The CDR3 nucleotides are TGTGCCAGCAGTGAGGACAGGGGGTCGAGCACTGAAGCTTTCTTT.

The chain is built from TRBV6-6 and TRBJ1-1; no clear D gene. Trimming left V 2 bases short and J 7 bases short, with 11 bases between. Germline CDR1 reads MNHNY; CDR2 reads SVGAGI (reference sequence). This CDR3 contains 13 residues. CDR3 DNA sequence: TGTGCCAGCAGTTACAGAGAATCTCTTGAAGCTTTCTTT. Protein: CASSYRESLEAFF.

The chain is built from TRBV10-3 and TRBJ1-1; the D is unclear. V was clipped by 5 bases and J by 0 bases, with 10 bases between them. This CDR3 comprises 14 residues. The germline gives CDR1 ENHRY, CDR2 SYGVKD. CDR3 bases: TGTGCCATCAGTCAGCAGGAGTTGAACACTGAAGCTTTCTTT. It is translated as CAISQQELNTEAFF.

J is TRBJ1-2 and V is TRBV29-1; D may be TRBD1 (6 bases). Trimming shortened V by 5 bases and J by 4 bases, and 14 bases separated the two germline ends. This CDR3 contains 13 residues. The germline gives CDR1 SQVTM, CDR2 ANQGSEA. The CDR3 region has the DNA TGCAGCGTTAAGACAGGACTGACCTATGGCTACACCTTC. This gives the protein CSVKTGLTYGYTF.

The chain has TRBV19 and TRBJ2-1; 8 nucleotides match TRBD1. This CDR3 is 14 amino acids long. J lost 10 bases, V lost 6 bases, and 11 bases had no gene match. CDR1 LNHDA and CDR2 SQIVND come from the germline V gene (reference sequence). CDR3 nucleotide sequence: TGTGCCAGTAGCGTAGGACAGGGCTACCCCGAGCAGTTCTTC. Its protein product is CASSVGQGYPEQFF. Full variable domain (rest looked up from reference TRBV19 and TRBJ2-1): DGGITQSPKYLFRKEGQNVTLSCEQNLNHDAMYWYRQDPGQGLRLIYYSQIVNDFQKGDIAEGYSVSREKKESFPLTVTSAQKNPTAFYLCASSVGQGYPEQFFGPGTRLTVL.

The rearrangement uses TRBV5-8 and TRBJ1-2; 10 bases align to TRBD1. Germline trimming cut 5 bases from V and 7 bases from J; bases unmatched to any gene: 5. This CDR3 is 13 amino acids long. Germline values: CDR1 SGHTS, CDR2 YDEGEE. CDR3 nucleotide sequence: TGTGCCAGCAGGCGGACAGGGGGTGTTGGCTACACCTTC. Translated: CASRRTGGVGYTF.

The J gene is TRBJ2-7, the V gene TRBV7-2; 7 nucleotides align to TRBD1. CDR3 length: 13 amino acids. V shed 5 bases and J 2 bases; nucleotides not matched to a gene: 3. Germline loops: CDR1 SGHTA, CDR2 FQGNSA. CDR3 amino acids: CASSLQGAYEQYF. The CDR3 region has the DNA TGTGCCAGCAGCCTTCAGGGGGCCTACGAGCAGTACTTC.

J is TRBJ1-2 and V is TRBV10-2, with TRBD1 matching 11 bases. The CDR3 covers 15 residues. The V gene end was trimmed by 8 bases and the J gene end by 4 bases; junction bases not matched to a gene: 9. CDR1 and CDR2 from the germline V gene are WSHSY and SAAADI. The CDR3 nucleotides read TGCGCCAGCGGAAACAGGACAGGGGGCTTCTATGGCTACACCTTC. Its protein product is CASGNRTGGFYGYTF.

This rearrangement joins TRBV16 to TRBJ2-4; D is unresolved. V lost 2 bases to trimming and J lost 0 bases, with 5 bases between them. Germline V gene lookup returns CDR1 KGHSY and CDR2 FQNENV. The CDR3 has 14 amino acids. CDR3 amino acids: CASSQEIAKNIQYF. The CDR3 DNA reads TGTGCCAGCAGCCAAGAAATAGCCAAAAACATTCAGTACTTC.

The chain couples TRBV5-1 to TRBJ2-5, with a tentative D call TRBD2 (5 bases). Germline V CDR1 and CDR2: SGHRS, YFSETQ. Trimming removed 0 bases from V and 1 base from J, with 13 bases in between. The CDR3 length is 16 residues. The CDR3 here is CASSLALGGLQETQYF. The CDR3 nucleotides are TGCGCCAGCAGCTTGGCCCTGGGCGGGCTCCAAGAGACCCAGTACTTC.

This chain connects TRBV6-1 to TRBJ2-3; no reliable D call. Per the germline V gene, CDR1 is MNHNS and CDR2 is SASEGT. V was trimmed by 6 bases and J by 3 bases, leaving 10 bases between them. The CDR3 is 13 residues long. In DNA, the CDR3 is TGTGCCAGCAGCCACGACCGAACAGATACGCAGTATTTT. Amino acids: CASSHDRTDTQYF.

This clone is judged medium-sized. The chain couples TRBV29-1 to TRBJ2-3; D remains ambiguous. Germline V gives CDR1 SQVTM, CDR2 ANQGSEA. There are 10 residues in the CDR3. The ends were cut back, 8 bases at V and 2 bases at J, with 5 bases in the middle. In DNA form, the CDR3 reads TGCAGCACGGACACAGATACGCAGTATTTT. Protein product: CSTDTDTQYF.

This rearrangement joins TRBV29-1 to TRBJ2-2, with TRBD1 as a possible D gene (7 bases). The germline V gene encodes CDR1 SQVTM and CDR2 ANQGSEA. The V end was cut by 4 bases, the J end by 5 bases, with 20 bases between. The CDR3 is made up of 16 amino acids. CDR3 nucleotide sequence: TGCAGCGTTGTTGGGGGGACAGCCGATACGACCGGGGAGCTGTTTTTT. Translated: CSVVGGTADTTGELFF.

This chain uses TRBV10-2 with TRBJ2-7, with D uncertain. The CDR3 consists of 12 residues. The V gene lost 1 base and the J gene lost 4 bases, with 5 bases spanning the gap. Germline V lookup: CDR1 WSHSY, CDR2 SAAADI. The DNA for the CDR3 is TGCGCCAGCAGTGAGTTTGGGTACGAGCAGTACTTC. Translated: CASSEFGYEQYF.

The gene calls are TRBV19 and TRBJ2-3; a weak D match, TRBD2 (6 bases). V gave up 3 bases and J gave up 4 bases, with 23 bases separating them. Germline CDR1 is LNHDA and CDR2 is SQIVND (reference sequence). The CDR3 has 18 amino acids. Here the CDR3 reads CASSIFGGSSEKSDTQYF. CDR3 bases: TGTGCCAGTAGTATTTTCGGCGGGTCTAGCGAAAAATCAGATACGCAGTATTTT.

This sequence joins TRBV5-6 and TRBJ1-4; D is uncertain. V was cut by 0 bases and J by 8 bases, with 8 bases left in between. Germline CDR1 and CDR2: SGHDT and YYEEEE. The CDR3 runs 13 residues. The CDR3 bases are TGTGCCAGCAGCTTGGGACTAACGGAAAAACTGTTTTTT. Translated: CASSLGLTEKLFF. The full variable domain, completed using reference TRBV5-6 and TRBJ1-4, is DAGVTQSPTHLIKTRGQQVTLRCSPKSGHDTVSWYQQALGQGPQFIFQYYEEEERQRGNFPDRFSGHQFPNYSSELNVNALLLGDSALYLCASSLGLTEKLFFGSGTQLSVL.

V is TRBV9 and J is TRBJ2-2; TRBD2 matches at 9 bases. The germline V gene encodes CDR1 SGDLS and CDR2 YYNGEE. The CDR3 runs 15 residues. Trimming cost V 10 bases and J 4 bases; bases outside gene matches: 11. CDR3 protein: CASALAGHVTGELFF. For the CDR3, the DNA is TGTGCCTCCGCCCTAGCGGGACACGTCACCGGGGAGCTGTTTTTT.

CDR3 protein: CATLKDRYSSTGELFF. The DNA for the CDR3 is TGTGCCACCTTAAAGGACAGGTATTCGAGCACCGGGGAGCTGTTTTTT. The chain uses TRBV7-9 and TRBJ2-2; TRBD1 matches 7 bases. The trim removed 10 bases at V and 4 bases at J, leaving 15 bases unmatched. Germline V CDR1 and CDR2: SEHNR, FQNEAQ (reference sequence). The CDR3 spans 16 residues.

The DNA of the CDR3 is TGTGCCAGCAGCTTCAGCGGGAGGGCCCCCCAAGAGACCCAGTACTTC. Translated, it gives CASSFSGRAPQETQYF. The rearrangement joins TRBV11-2 to TRBJ2-5, with 10 bases that match TRBD2. The ends lost 3 bases at V and 1 base at J; junction bases unmatched: 5. Germline V lookup: CDR1 SGHAT, CDR2 FQNNGV. The CDR3 is made up of 16 amino acids.

The chain recombines TRBV28 with TRBJ2-1; 12 positions agree with TRBD2. The V and J ends lost 8 bases and 5 bases, in that order; junction bases with no gene match: 1. The CDR3 extends over 13 amino acids. CDR1 and CDR2 from the germline V gene are MDHEN and SYDVKM. CDR3 protein: CASRLAGDNEQFF. The CDR3 DNA reads as TGTGCCAGCCGACTAGCGGGAGACAATGAGCAGTTCTTC.

This clone showed up just a few times. This rearrangement joins TRBV5-1 to TRBJ2-1, with 12 bases aligning to TRBD2. This CDR3 is 16 amino acids long. From germline, CDR1 is SGHRS and CDR2 YFSETQ. V was clipped by 4 bases and J by 4 bases; unmatched bases: 6. CDR3 coding DNA: TGCGCCAGCAGCCCCTATGGGACTAGCGGGTACAATGAGCAGTTCTTC. Translated: CASSPYGTSGYNEQFF.